The TCR beta chain under discussion was sequenced for a study of response to subunit inactivated influenza vaccine. Unmatched junction bases numbered 5, after V lost 5 bases and J lost 3 bases. CDR3 length equals 16 residues. The germline V gene encodes CDR1 SGHVS and CDR2 FQNEAQ. TCRdb ran MiXCR on the RT-PCR reads and lists one entry per CDR3 protein. The data show about 620,000 distinct CDR3 sequences, with around 11% seen just once and roughly 9.6% held by the top ten. This sample was shared with a second study, whose subject was T cells expressing NK-cell markers. As reported in that work: TCR beta libraries carry UMIs added by 5'RACE template switching. Obtained from sorted CD3+CD56+NKG2C+, CD3+CD56+NKG2C- and CD3+CD56-NKG2C+ T cells were the TCR beta repertoires. An anti-gamma-delta TCR antibody was added in several experiments. It restricted sorting to alpha-beta TCR-expressing T cells. Dominant NKG2C+ clonotypes were found to form about 1.0-7.5% of CD8+ T cells in five to seven donors. A few donors likewise had their CD3+CD56-NKG2C+ fraction led by these clonotypes.

The chain couples TRBV7-8 to TRBJ2-2; the match to TRBD2 covers 11 bases. This sequence was found in a man over 45 who received an inactivated influenza vaccine. The source material was PBMCs from blood, sampled on the day of vaccination. The CDR3 nucleotides read TGTGCCAGCAGCGCCTGGACTAGCGGGCACACCGGGGAGCTGTTTTTT. It yields the protein CASSAWTSGHTGELFF.